This T cell receptor (beta chain) was found in a study of cytomegalovirus exposure and HLA in healthy donors. Study context: There were fewer than 130 million unique TCR beta sequences, drawn from about 179 million T cells, in an earlier analysis. Early release data held tens of millions of unique TCRs from HLA-typed donors.

The V gene lost 6 bases and the J gene lost 7 bases, with 18 bases spanning the gap. Germline V CDR1 and CDR2: SNHLY, FYNNEI. CDR3 length: 15 residues. The PCR contained 60 Vbeta and 13 Jbeta primers. Repertoires were generated with immunoSEQ multiplex PCR, while TCRdb's copy carries only in-frame clones and drops some. This sample has some 200,000 clones, with 70% to 80% found just once. This clone was picked up one time. Antigen specificity is unknown. Study-wide results and caveats: 87-base-pair reads could not separate some V segments, including TRBV6-2 and TRBV6-3.

The J gene is TRBJ2-2, the V gene TRBV2, with TRBD2 as a possible D gene (6 bases). This receptor was taken from a girl between 5 and 17 years old in good health and CMV-seropositive. Sequenced material: PBMCs. CDR3 coding DNA: TGTGCCAGCAGCCGGGCCGCGGGGCAGGTCGGGGAGCTGTTTTTT. Protein sequence: CASSRAAGQVGELFF.